This T cell receptor beta chain stems from a study of blood T cell repertoires in COVID-19. Study summary: The analysed material was cDNA or gDNA that came from T cells, B-cell-depleted T cells, or PBMCs.

Original handling: For nucleated cells, counts were estimated from reference gene primer amplification. Sequencing was performed with immunoSEQ multiplex PCR; in TCRdb, only in-frame clones are kept and a portion is missing. V and J calls and clone size are copied from that table; D and trimming were computed from the DNA. The data show 75,000 to 90,000 clones, less than 95% seen once. In Seattle, patients joined the study during active infection and were tracked longitudinally. The CDR3 sequence is 14 residues long. V lost 3 bases, J lost 4 bases, and 11 bases lay in between. Germline values: CDR1 KGHDR, CDR2 SFDVKD.

The sequencing input was peripheral blood. The chain joins TRBV24-1 to TRBJ1-2; the D is unclear. The TCR originated in a man younger than 30 with COVID-19, enrolled during active disease. In nucleotides, the CDR3 is TGTGCCACCAGTGATCATCGGGATATCTATGGCTACACCTTC. It yields the protein CATSDHRDIYGYTF.